This TCR beta chain came from a study of vaccination effects on CD4 cells after COVID-19. About this clone itself: No antigen is known for it.

Trimming shortened V by 6 bases and J by 0 bases, and 8 bases separated the two germline ends. This CDR3 is built from 13 residues. Germline V CDR1 and CDR2: MGHDK, SYGVNS. Some clones are missing from TCRdb's copy, which holds only in-frame ones; the method was immunoSEQ multiplex PCR. The data show 20,000 to 25,000 clones, roughly 70% seen once. After expansion with viral peptide pools in the ViraFEST assay, antigen-specific CD4+ T cells were sequenced. Following culture for about ten days, CD4+ T cells were isolated. According to the study, vaccine recipients showed no prior SARS-CoV-2 infection and negative nucleocapsid antibodies. The culture medium for two million PBMC per well included about 9 IU/ml IL-2 and about 10 ug/ml peptides. It was on days 3 and 7 that half the medium was replaced with IL-2 medium.

This chain joins TRBV25-1 and TRBJ1-2; D gene ambiguous. The TCR was taken from a human donor who received a COVID-19 vaccine. The specimen was CD4+ T cells from PBMCs cultured with HCoV-NL63 spike peptides, collected before COVID-19 vaccination. The CDR3 reads CASREDSNYGYTF. For the CDR3, the DNA is TGTGCCAGCAGGGAAGATTCTAACTATGGCTACACCTTC.